The present T cell receptor (beta chain) was sequenced within a study of blood T cell repertoires in COVID-19. About the study: Sites in the United States, Italy and Spain provided acute and convalescent COVID-19 samples. From T cells, B-cell-depleted T cells, or PBMCs came the material, which was cDNA or gDNA.

This CDR3 region has 15 residues. Germline V gene data show CDR1 as MNHEY and CDR2 as SMNVEV (reference sequence). J was trimmed by 7 bases and V by 6 bases; bases with no gene match: 8. Individuals aged roughly 18 to 100 years were recruited from around 22 US areas. Sequencing was performed with immunoSEQ multiplex PCR; in TCRdb, only in-frame clones are kept and a portion is missing. The sample gives hundreds of thousands of clones, 90% of which show up once; 1.7% is in the top ten. The chain combines TRBV27 with TRBJ2-1; 11 positions match TRBD1. The specimen was PBMCs or T cells enriched from blood (not recorded which). This TCR came from a woman between 18 and 29 years old with acute COVID-19. The CDR3 nucleotides read TGTGCCAGCAGGCCGGACAGGGGGCCCTTAAATGAGCAGTTCTTC. Amino acid sequence: CASRPDRGPLNEQFF.